Listed below are T cell receptor beta chains from one sample, sequenced in a study of T cells in tuberculosis. Generated by immunoSEQ multiplex PCR, the TCRdb table keeps only in-frame clones and is missing some. The data contain over 25,000 clones, 95% to 96% of them singletons. Sequenced material: PBMCs. The receptors were gathered from a donor between 10 and 35 years old with latent tuberculosis or without tuberculosis infection. The CDR3 runs from the conserved cysteine through the conserved F or W. A D gene is named only where the DNA matches it firmly. Clone size is stated in some rows and not others, as once, few, many or a class when expanded.

abundance	len	v_gene	d_gene	j_gene	CDR3nt	CDR3aa
few	15	TRBV5-8	.	TRBJ2-3	TGTGCCAGCAGCTTGATCGGCAGGGTTTCGGATACGCAGTATTTT	CASSLIGRVSDTQYF
.	17	TRBV5-1	TRBD1	TRBJ2-6	TGCGCCAGCAGCGCGCAGGGGGCGAGCTCTGGGGCCAACGTCCTGACTTTC	CASSAQGASSGANVLTF
.	14	TRBV9	.	TRBJ2-1	TGTGCCAGCAGCTCCTATGGGGGGATGGATGAGCAGTTCTTC	CASSSYGGMDEQFF
once	11	TRBV20-1	.	TRBJ1-2	TGCAGTGCTAGATGGGGGGAGGGCTACACCTTC	CSARWGEGYTF
.	11	TRBV19	.	TRBJ1-4	TGTGCCAGTAGGGAGGGTGAAAAACTGTTTTTT	CASREGEKLFF
.	13	TRBV30	.	TRBJ1-2	TGTGCCTGGAGCAAGCCCGTGAACTATGGCTACACCTTC	CAWSKPVNYGYTF
.	16	TRBV7-3	TRBD2	TRBJ2-3	TGTGCCAGCAGCCCCCGAGTAGCGGGGGCCCCAGATACGCAGTATTTT	CASSPRVAGAPDTQYF
.	14	TRBV6-1	.	TRBJ2-3	TGTGCCAGCACCCTAGGGGGATACTTAGATACGCAGTATTTT	CASTLGGYLDTQYF
.	17	TRBV28	.	TRBJ2-2	TGTGCCAGCAGTACCCTGAATCTAGCGAGAAGCACCGGGGAGCTGTTTTTT	CASSTLNLARSTGELFF
.	15	TRBV5-1	.	TRBJ2-7	TGCGCCAGCAGCTTGCCGCGGGGGCCCTCCTACGAGCAGTACTTC	CASSLPRGPSYEQYF
.	15	TRBV14	.	TRBJ2-5	TGTGCCAGCAGCCAAGTCCGAGGCCCACAAGAGACCCAGTACTTC	CASSQVRGPQETQYF
.	13	TRBV9	.	TRBJ1-2	TGTGCCAGCACCCTAGGGGGGGCCTATGGCTACACCTTC	CASTLGGAYGYTF
.	16	TRBV19	TRBD1	TRBJ1-5	TGTGCCAGTAGTATAGGGACAGGTTCCCTCAATCAGCCCCAGCATTTT	CASSIGTGSLNQPQHF
.	15	TRBV7-2	TRBD2	TRBJ2-7	TGTGCCAGCAGCCCGACTAGCGGGATCTCCTACGAGCAGTACTTC	CASSPTSGISYEQYF
.	16	TRBV9	.	TRBJ2-3	TGTGCCAGCAGCGTAGCTTGGGACAAGAGCACAGATACGCAGTATTTT	CASSVAWDKSTDTQYF
.	14	TRBV6-5	TRBD1	TRBJ2-7	TGTGCCAGCAGGGTGGGGACAGCCCCTTACGAGCAGTACTTC	CASRVGTAPYEQYF
.	17	TRBV18	TRBD2	TRBJ2-5	TGTGCCAGCTCACCTTCAGACCTAGCGGGAGTGGGAGAGACCCAGTACTTC	CASSPSDLAGVGETQYF
.	12	TRBV6-1	.	TRBJ1-2	TGTGCCAGCCACACAGGCGTCTATGGCTACACCTTC	CASHTGVYGYTF
.	17	TRBV4-1	.	TRBJ2-2	TGCGCCAGCAGCCAAGAGGGAACAGGGTATGGTACCGGGGAGCTGTTTTTT	CASSQEGTGYGTGELFF
.	13	TRBV15	.	TRBJ1-1	TGTGCCACCAGCAGAGAGGGACACCGGGGAGCTTTCTTT	CATSREGHRGAFF
.	18	TRBV10-3	TRBD2	TRBJ2-1	TGTGCCATCAGTGACAATAGACTAGCGGGGGTGGGTCACAATGAGCAGTTCTTC	CAISDNRLAGVGHNEQFF
.	15	TRBV7-9	.	TRBJ1-2	TGTGCCGGTTGGGCTGGCGGGACGCCTAACTATGGCTACACCTTC	CAGWAGGTPNYGYTF
.	15	TRBV7-8	.	TRBJ2-1	TGTGCCAGCAGCTTAGCGGGAGTGAGGTACAATGAGCAGTTCTTC	CASSLAGVRYNEQFF
once	16	TRBV19	.	TRBJ1-1	TGTGCCAGTAGTATAGATCGGGTAGCCCCATGGACTGAAGCTTTCTTT	CASSIDRVAPWTEAFF
.	14	TRBV5-1	.	TRBJ1-1	TGCGCCAGCAGCTTGTTGGGGCGGGGAACTGAAGCTTTCTTT	CASSLLGRGTEAFF
.	14	TRBV6-1	.	TRBJ1-5	TGTGCCAGCAGCCCCGCCCCAGGGGACCAGCCCCAGCATTTT	CASSPAPGDQPQHF
.	15	TRBV5-6	.	TRBJ1-2	TGTGCCAGCAGCTTGTGGCAGGGCAAAACCTATGGCTACACCTTC	CASSLWQGKTYGYTF
once	15	TRBV6-1	TRBD1	TRBJ1-1	TGTGCCAGCAGTGAATATGAGGGGGCCGACACTGAAGCTTTCTTT	CASSEYEGADTEAFF
.	13	TRBV10-3	.	TRBJ2-1	TGTGCCATCAGCGGGGGACCTTACAATGAGCAGTTCTTC	CAISGGPYNEQFF
.	14	TRBV6-4	TRBD1	TRBJ1-2	TGTGCCAGCAGTGACTCAGAGGGGGCCAATGGCTACACCTTC	CASSDSEGANGYTF
.	15	TRBV5-1	.	TRBJ2-1	TGCGCCAGCAGCTCTAGCGCTGGCTCCTACAATGAGCAGTTCTTC	CASSSSAGSYNEQFF
.	15	TRBV6-5	.	TRBJ1-5	TGTGCCAGCAGTTCAACAGGTCGGAGCAATCAGCCCCAGCATTTT	CASSSTGRSNQPQHF
.	17	TRBV7-2	TRBD2	TRBJ2-5	TGTGCCAGCAGCTTAGTAGGGCGTCTAGCGGGGCAAGAGACCCAGTACTTC	CASSLVGRLAGQETQYF
.	15	TRBV4-3	.	TRBJ1-1	TGCGCCAGCAGCCAAGATGGGGGGGGTAGGACTGAAGCTTTCTTT	CASSQDGGGRTEAFF
.	17	TRBV4-3	.	TRBJ1-2	TGCGCCAGCAGCCAGGAGCTTCTACAGGAATCCTACTATGGCTACACCTTC	CASSQELLQESYYGYTF
.	13	TRBV29-1	TRBD2	TRBJ2-1	TGCAGCGGCCTGCGGGGGGAGGTCAATGAGCAGTTCTTC	CSGLRGEVNEQFF
.	13	TRBV19	.	TRBJ2-7	TGTGCCAGTAGTATAGGGTCCGGCTACGAGCAGTACTTC	CASSIGSGYEQYF
.	15	TRBV6-5	TRBD2	TRBJ2-7	TGTGCCAGCAGTTACGGGACTAGCGATGGATACGAGCAGTACTTC	CASSYGTSDGYEQYF
.	15	TRBV15	.	TRBJ1-2	TGTGCCACCAGGACCCCAGGGAAAGCTAACTATGGCTACACCTTC	CATRTPGKANYGYTF
.	12	TRBV4-1	.	TRBJ2-3	TGCGCCAGCAGCCAGGTCGGGGATACGCAGTATTTT	CASSQVGDTQYF
.	17	TRBV15	.	TRBJ1-6	TGTGCCACCAGCAGAGATGAAGGGAGCTCCTATAATTCACCCCTCCACTTT	CATSRDEGSSYNSPLHF
once	15	TRBV19	TRBD2	TRBJ2-3	TGTGCCAGCGGACTAGCGGGGGGCGGTGGAGATACGCAGTATTTT	CASGLAGGGGDTQYF
.	16	TRBV9	.	TRBJ1-1	TGTGCCAGCAGCGTAGACCCAGGGGCGATGAACACTGAAGCTTTCTTT	CASSVDPGAMNTEAFF
.	13	TRBV6-1	TRBD1	TRBJ2-7	TGTGCCAGCAGTTGGACAGGGGCTGGGGAGCAGTACTTC	CASSWTGAGEQYF
.	16	TRBV18	TRBD2	TRBJ2-7	TGTGCCAGCTCAGGTCAACTAGCGGGGTCGGGGAACGAGCAGTACTTC	CASSGQLAGSGNEQYF
.	12	TRBV11-2	.	TRBJ2-7	TGTGCCAGCAGCCTCCCCTCCTACGAGCAGTACTTC	CASSLPSYEQYF
.	15	TRBV28	.	TRBJ2-7	TGTGCCAGCAGTTTGGTTCGGGGGGCGCGGTACGAGCAGTACTTC	CASSLVRGARYEQYF